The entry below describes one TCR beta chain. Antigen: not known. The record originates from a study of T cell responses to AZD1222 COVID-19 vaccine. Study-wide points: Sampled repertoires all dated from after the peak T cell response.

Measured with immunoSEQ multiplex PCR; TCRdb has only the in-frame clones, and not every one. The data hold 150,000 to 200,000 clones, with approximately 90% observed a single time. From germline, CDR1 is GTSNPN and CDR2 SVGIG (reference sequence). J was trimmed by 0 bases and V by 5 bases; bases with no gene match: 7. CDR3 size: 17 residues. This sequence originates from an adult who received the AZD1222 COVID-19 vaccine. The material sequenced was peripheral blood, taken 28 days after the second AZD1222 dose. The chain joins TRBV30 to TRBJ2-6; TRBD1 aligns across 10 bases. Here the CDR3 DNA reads TGTGCCTGGGAAAGGACAGGGGGTTTCTCTGGGGCCAACGTCCTGACTTTC. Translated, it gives CAWERTGGFSGANVLTF.